The 26 T cell receptor beta chains listed next were all sequenced from one sample in a study of regulatory T cells in long-lasting Graves disease. With iRepertoire HTBI primers and Arm-PCR of CDR3 regions, TCR beta libraries were built. TCRdb reanalysed the multiplex PCR reads using MiXCR and keeps one entry per CDR3 protein. Of about 450,000 distinct CDR3 sequences listed, less than 15% were seen once; the top ten hold over 15%. Time point indicated: newly diagnosed GD, antithyroid drugs for less than 3 months. Preparation of the TCR library used RNA extracted from PBMCs. These same records also appear under a second study, on T cells in Graves' hyperthyroidism and ophthalmopathy.

Source: peripheral blood mononuclear cells (PBMCs), taken at new diagnosis, from a patient treated with antithyroid drugs. The receptors shown here come from a woman between 45 and 65 years old with Graves disease.

This clonotype turned up a few times. This chain joins TRBV27 and TRBJ2-7; 8 bases are shared with TRBD1. V shed 1 base, J shed 0 bases, and the junction held 2 bases outside the gene matches. Looked up from germline, CDR1 is MNHEY and CDR2 is SMNVEV (reference sequence). The CDR3 length is 15 residues. CDR3 sequence (DNA): TGTGCCAGCAGTTTATTGGACAGGGCCTCCTACGAGCAGTACTTC. Amino acid sequence: CASSLLDRASYEQYF.

This clonotype was seen ten or more times. The genes are TRBV7-2 and TRBJ2-1; a possible D gene is TRBD1 (5 bases). Germline V gene lookup returns CDR1 SGHTA and CDR2 FQGNSA. The V end lost 4 bases, the J end lost 5 bases, and 15 bases lay between the germline ends. This CDR3 is built from 15 residues. The CDR3: CASSSAGPLHNEQFF. The CDR3 DNA follows: TGTGCCAGCAGCTCTGCAGGGCCCTTACACAATGAGCAGTTCTTC.

This clonotype was seen ten or more times. The genes are TRBV6-2 or TRBV6-3 and TRBJ1-2; D is ambiguous. Germline V gene lookup returns CDR1 MNHEY and CDR2 SVGEGT. V lost 6 bases and J lost 3, with 8 bases in between. The CDR3 totals 12 residues. CDR3 sequence (DNA): TGTGCCAGCAGATACAGCGACTATGGCTACACCTTC. Translating it yields CASRYSDYGYTF.

This clonotype was observed a handful of times. The chain has TRBV4-1 and TRBJ1-1, with 7 bases that match TRBD1. Germline loops: CDR1 MGHRA, CDR2 YSYEKL. The junction had 9 bases not matched to a gene; V was cut back by 1 base and J by 1 base. This CDR3 contains 17 residues. Written as DNA, the CDR3 is TGCGCCAGCAGCCAAGGGGGGACAGTCGCGCCGAACACTGAAGCTTTCTTT. This encodes CASSQGGTVAPNTEAFF.

This clonotype occurred many times. The J gene is TRBJ2-1, the V gene TRBV6-2 or TRBV6-3, with 7 bases fitting TRBD2. The V and J ends lost 0 bases and 4 bases, in that order; junction bases with no gene match: 6. Germline loops: CDR1 MNHEY, CDR2 SVGEGT. The CDR3 extends over 16 amino acids. For the CDR3, the DNA is TGTGCCAGCAGTTACTCGATCGGGGAGGGATACAATGAGCAGTTCTTC. Translated, it gives CASSYSIGEGYNEQFF.

The sample holds a few counts of this clonotype. The CDR3 sequence: CASSMWGQGTEAFF. The DNA for the CDR3 is TGTGCCAGTAGTATGTGGGGGCAGGGCACTGAAGCTTTCTTT. This chain joins TRBV19 and TRBJ1-1, with a weak D call TRBD1 (6 bases). The CDR3 has 14 residues. With 3 bases removed from V and 4 bases from J, the gap between germline ends came to 12 bases. Looked up from germline, CDR1 is LNHDA and CDR2 is SQIVND (reference sequence). Filled out from reference TRBV19 and TRBJ1-1, the complete variable domain reads DGGITQSPKYLFRKEGQNVTLSCEQNLNHDAMYWYRQDPGQGLRLIYYSQIVNDFQKGDIAEGYSVSREKKESFPLTVTSAQKNPTAFYLCASSMWGQGTEAFFGQGTRLTVV.

The genes are TRBV19 and TRBJ1-1; D possibly corresponds to TRBD1 (6 bases). The CDR3 totals 15 residues. Germline V gene data show CDR1 as LNHDA and CDR2 as SQIVND (reference sequence). Trimming pared 0 bases from V and 2 bases from J, leaving 10 bases between. CDR3 amino acids: CASSIDTGFNTEAFF. DNA for the CDR3: TGTGCCAGTAGTATAGATACAGGGTTCAACACTGAAGCTTTCTTT. Supplemented by reference TRBV19 and TRBJ1-1, the full variable domain reads DGGITQSPKYLFRKEGQNVTLSCEQNLNHDAMYWYRQDPGQGLRLIYYSQIVNDFQKGDIAEGYSVSREKKESFPLTVTSAQKNPTAFYLCASSIDTGFNTEAFFGQGTRLTVV.

This clonotype has ten or more counts. The rearrangement uses TRBV5-1 and TRBJ2-3; a possible D gene is TRBD1 (6 bases). This CDR3 has 15 residues. From germline, CDR1 is SGHRS and CDR2 YFSETQ. With 2 bases removed from V and 4 bases from J, the gap between germline ends came to 14 bases. The CDR3 loop reads CASSFQGIGADTQYF. CDR3 nucleotides: TGCGCCAGCAGCTTCCAGGGGATAGGGGCAGATACGCAGTATTTT.

In the case of this clonotype: A read error may produce the germline difference seen at one junction end. The chain recombines TRBV7-9 with TRBJ2-5; weak D call: TRBD2 (5 bases). Germline CDR1 SEHNR, CDR2 FQNEAQ (reference sequence). The CDR3 covers 14 residues. The CDR3 DNA follows: TGTGCCAGTAGCTCGGGGAGCCCAAGAGAGACCCAGTACTTC. Amino acid sequence: CASSSGSPRETQYF. Variable domain in full (rest from reference TRBV7-9 and TRBJ2-5): DTGVSQNPRHKITKRGQNVTFRCDPISEHNRLYWYRQTLGQGPEFLTYFQNEAQLEKSRLLSDRFSAERPKGSFSTLEIQRTEQGDSAMYLCASSSGSPRETQYFGPGTRLLVL.

The table lists this clonotype with many counts. The chain combines TRBV6-1 with TRBJ2-5, with a possible D match to TRBD2 (6 bases). The germline CDR1 and CDR2 sequences are MNHNS and SASEGT. V lost 6 bases to trimming and J lost 1 base, with 12 bases between them. This CDR3 is built from 14 residues. In DNA form, the CDR3 reads TGTGCCAGCAGACCAGGGACTTTCCAAGAGACCCAGTACTTC. Residues: CASRPGTFQETQYF.

The chain uses TRBV4-2 and TRBJ2-2; 10 bases agree with TRBD2. Per germline, CDR1 LGHNA and CDR2 YNFKEQ. V lost 2 bases, J lost 7 bases, and 7 bases stayed unmatched. The CDR3 has 16 residues. CDR3 residues: CASSQLAGAVGGELFF. In DNA form, the CDR3 reads TGTGCCAGCAGCCAACTAGCGGGAGCGGTCGGCGGGGAGCTGTTTTTT.

This clonotype has more than one count but fewer than ten. V gene TRBV6-1 combines with J gene TRBJ1-1, with D unresolved. Trimming stripped 7 bases from V and 0 bases from J, with 9 bases between. CDR1 is MNHNS, CDR2 SASEGT, per germline. CDR3 length equals 13 residues. The CDR3 reads CASNNYMNTEAFF. Here the CDR3 DNA reads TGTGCCAGCAATAACTACATGAACACTGAAGCTTTCTTT.

The table lists this clonotype with many counts. The chain has TRBV28 and TRBJ2-2; 12 bases map to TRBD2. Germline loops: CDR1 MDHEN, CDR2 SYDVKM. Germline trimming cut 4 bases from V and 0 bases from J; bases unmatched to any gene: 6. The CDR3 has 18 residues. The CDR3 sequence is CASSSTGLAGPNTGELFF. CDR3 nucleotides: TGTGCCAGCAGTTCTACGGGACTAGCGGGTCCGAACACCGGGGAGCTGTTTTTT. The variable domain in full, completed from reference TRBV28 and TRBJ2-2, reads DVKVTQSSRYLVKRTGEKVFLECVQDMDHENMFWYRQDPGLGLRLIYFSYDVKMKEKGDIPEGYSVSREKKERFSLILESASTNQTSMYLCASSSTGLAGPNTGELFFGEGSRLTVL.

The gene calls are TRBV19 and TRBJ2-7; possibly TRBD2 for D (5 bases). Germline CDR1 LNHDA, CDR2 SQIVND (reference sequence). This CDR3 spans 14 amino acids. The germline V and J ends were trimmed by 6 bases and 3 bases, with 15 bases remaining between them. CDR3 in amino acids: CASSQGSADYEQYF. The CDR3 bases are TGTGCCAGTAGCCAAGGTAGCGCGGACTACGAGCAGTACTTC.

The rearrangement uses TRBV6-1 and TRBJ1-4; 8 positions match TRBD1. Unmatched junction bases numbered 7, after V lost 6 bases and J lost 7 bases. From germline, CDR1 is MNHNS and CDR2 SASEGT. This CDR3 contains 14 residues. The CDR3, as DNA: TGTGCCAGCAGAGTCAGGGGGCGGGTTGAAAAACTGTTTTTT. Residues: CASRVRGRVEKLFF.

This clonotype showed up many times. This chain connects TRBV4-1 to TRBJ1-1; the match to TRBD1 covers 9 bases. The CDR3 is made up of 16 amino acids. Per germline, CDR1 MGHRA and CDR2 YSYEKL. The V segment lost 2 bases and the J segment 2 bases; nucleotides outside the gene matches: 6. This CDR3 is CASSQPPGQGNTEAFF. The DNA of the CDR3 is TGCGCCAGCAGCCAACCTCCGGGACAGGGAAACACTGAAGCTTTCTTT.

The table lists this clonotype with many counts. The chain links TRBV5-1 to TRBJ2-7; no firm D call. V was shortened by 0 bases and J by 6 bases, with 13 bases between the two germline ends. From germline, CDR1 is SGHRS and CDR2 YFSETQ. This CDR3 is built from 14 residues. The CDR3 bases are TGCGCCAGCAGCTTGGTACTGGGCGAAGGCGAGCAGTACTTC. Amino acid sequence: CASSLVLGEGEQYF.

This clonotype was counted ten times or more. The chain carries TRBV6-1 and TRBJ1-2; D might be TRBD1 (5 bases). The CDR3 runs to 15 residues. Germline V gene lookup returns CDR1 MNHNS and CDR2 SASEGT. Between the trimmed V and J ends, which lost 6 bases and 8 bases, there was a span of 22 bases. CDR3 nucleotides: TGTGCCAGCAGCCTCAATGGGGCCTGGAGGCGCGGCTACACCTTC. It specifies CASSLNGAWRRGYTF.

This clonotype came up many times. The V call is TRBV2, the J call TRBJ2-3, with 13 bases lining up with TRBD2. Germline CDR1 SNHLY, CDR2 FYNNEI. This CDR3 has 15 residues. V gave up 6 bases and J gave up 5 bases; unmatched junction bases: 5. CDR3 nucleotides: TGTGCCAGCAGACTCGGACTAGCGGGAGTAGATACGCAGTATTTT. Protein sequence: CASRLGLAGVDTQYF.

This clonotype appeared a few times. This may be a read error, as it is one base from a much larger clone. The rearrangement uses TRBV29-1 and TRBJ2-5; 10 bases align to TRBD2. This CDR3 is 14 amino acids long. The germline gives CDR1 SQVTM, CDR2 ANQGSEA. V was clipped by 2 bases and J by 11 bases; unmatched bases: 11. Here the CDR3 reads CSVEMSSGSDEQYF. Written as DNA, the CDR3 is TGCAGCGTTGAAATGTCTAGCGGGAGTGATGAGCAGTACTTC.

This clonotype was detected a few times. This chain joins TRBV19 and TRBJ2-2, with a tentative D call TRBD1 (5 bases). Germline V CDR1 and CDR2: LNHDA, SQIVND (reference sequence). The CDR3 length is 16 residues. V gave up 1 base and J gave up 1 base, with 10 bases separating them. CDR3 sequence: CASSIGGELNTGELFF. CDR3 in DNA: TGTGCCAGTAGTATAGGGGGCGAATTGAACACCGGGGAGCTGTTTTTT.

About this clonotype: Given a much more abundant clone one base away, this may be a read error. The chain joins TRBV7-8 to TRBJ2-3; 13 bases fit TRBD2. Germline CDR1 is SGHVS and CDR2 is FQNEAQ. This CDR3 is 16 amino acids long. V gave up 1 base and J gave up 4 bases; unmatched junction bases: 2. CDR3 sequence: CASSLGTSGRSDTQYF. The CDR3 coding sequence is TGTGCCAGCAGCTTAGGGACTAGCGGGAGATCAGATACGCAGTATTTT.

This clonotype was seen only a few times. One end of the junction does not line up with germline, which may come from a read error. The J gene is TRBJ2-5, the V gene TRBV7-7, with TRBD1 identical over 7 bases. Germline V gene data show CDR1 as SSHAT and CDR2 as FNYEAQ (reference sequence). The CDR3 totals 13 residues. The CDR3 is CASSSTGVETQYF. CDR3 nucleotide sequence: TGTGCTAGCAGCTCCACAGGGGTAGAGACCCAGTACTTC.

The table lists this clonotype with many counts. The V call is TRBV24-1, the J call TRBJ2-1; 13 nucleotides agree with TRBD2. Germline CDR1 KGHDR, CDR2 SFDVKD. This CDR3 has 17 residues. V was pared by 5 bases and J by 0 bases, with 3 bases of the junction left unmatched. DNA of the CDR3: TGTGCCACCAGTGGCCGGACTAGCGGGAGCTCCTACAATGAGCAGTTCTTC. It translates to CATSGRTSGSSYNEQFF.

This clonotype appeared a few times. A read error may produce the germline difference seen at one junction end. V usage is TRBV5-1 and J usage is TRBJ1-2; D remains ambiguous. The CDR3 loop spans 14 amino acids. Germline V lookup: CDR1 SGHRS, CDR2 YFSETQ. The CDR3 loop reads CASSLEGRVYGCTF. The CDR3 region has the DNA TGCGCCAGCAGCTTGGAGGGTCGGGTCTATGGCTGCACCTTC. Drawing the rest from reference TRBV5-1 and TRBJ1-2, the complete variable domain is KAGVTQTPRYLIKTRGQQVTLSCSPISGHRSVSWYQQTPGQGLQFLFEYFSETQRNKGNFPGRFSGRQFSNSRSEMNVSTLELGDSALYLCASSLEGRVYGCTFGSGTRLTVV.

This clonotype was observed many times. The chain recombines TRBV27 with TRBJ2-1; 14 nucleotides agree with TRBD2. The length of the CDR3 is 17 residues. V shed 3 bases and J 3 bases; nucleotides not matched to a gene: 4. Germline V gene sequence: CDR1 MNHEY, CDR2 SMNVEV (reference sequence). The CDR3 sequence is CASSLGTSGSIYNEQFF. DNA for the CDR3: TGTGCCAGCAGTTTGGGGACTAGCGGGAGTATCTACAATGAGCAGTTCTTC.